The clone carrying this TCR beta chain is labeled medium-sized. The data were produced by immunoSEQ multiplex PCR, yet TCRdb's version contains in-frame clones alone and is incomplete. The sample consists of 20,000 to 25,000 clones, about 45% of them appearing once. These data originate in a study of graft-versus-host responses after intestinal transplantation. The study, taken as a whole, reports: Recipient marrow showed GvH clones, some seen first in ileum or blood.

The V gene's germline CDR1 is SGHRS and CDR2 YFSETQ. The CDR3 is made up of 13 amino acids. The V and J ends lost 1 base and 6 bases respectively, with 8 bases between them. Responders labeled with CFSE (200,000) were plated with 200,000 irradiated, violet-dye-labeled stimulators. V and J are TRBV5-1 and TRBJ2-1; D not certain. The source was alloreactive CD8+ T cells from a mixed lymphocyte reaction culture, collected before transplantation. Stated subset: CFSE-low proliferating T cells sorted from approximately 6-day pre-transplant mixed lymphocyte reaction (GvH or HvG direction). The source is a human patient who was an organ donor for intestinal transplantation. The CDR3 spells CASSLNWVNEQFF. Here the CDR3 DNA reads TGCGCCAGCAGCTTGAATTGGGTCAATGAGCAGTTCTTC.